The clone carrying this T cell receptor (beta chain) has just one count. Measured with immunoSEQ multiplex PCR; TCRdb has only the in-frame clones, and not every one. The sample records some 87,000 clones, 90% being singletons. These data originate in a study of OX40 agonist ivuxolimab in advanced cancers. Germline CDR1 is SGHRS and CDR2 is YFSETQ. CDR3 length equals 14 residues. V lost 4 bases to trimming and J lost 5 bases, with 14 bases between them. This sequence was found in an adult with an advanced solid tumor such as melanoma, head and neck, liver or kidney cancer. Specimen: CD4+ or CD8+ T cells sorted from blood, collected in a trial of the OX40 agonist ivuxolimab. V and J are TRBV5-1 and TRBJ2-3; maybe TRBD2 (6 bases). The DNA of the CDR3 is TGCGCCAGCAGCCCCACCTCCGGGGGAGATACGCAGTATTTT. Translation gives CASSPTSGGDTQYF. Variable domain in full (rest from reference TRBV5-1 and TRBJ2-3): KAGVTQTPRYLIKTRGQQVTLSCSPISGHRSVSWYQQTPGQGLQFLFEYFSETQRNKGNFPGRFSGRQFSNSRSEMNVSTLELGDSALYLCASSPTSGGDTQYFGPGTRLTVL.